What follows is one TCR beta chain and its context. This CDR3 comprises 14 residues. Germline CDR1 GTSNPN, CDR2 SVGIG (reference sequence). Trimming shortened V by 2 bases and J by 2 bases, and 12 bases separated the two germline ends. In the study's own analysis: Cell counts per sample came from amplifying reference gene primers. Clones were read by immunoSEQ multiplex PCR, and TCRdb kept only the in-frame ones, dropping some. That table furnishes V, J and clone size, whereas the DNA furnished D and trimming. The sample has about 98,000 clones; 82% are singletons. The data are from a study of blood T cell repertoires in COVID-19. On the study more broadly: Some COVID-19 samples were acute and others convalescent; all came from the United States, Italy and Spain. In each case, the material was cDNA or gDNA derived from T cells, B-cell-depleted T cells, or PBMCs.

The chain is built from TRBV30 and TRBJ1-1; D unresolved. Specimen: peripheral blood. This TCR derives from a man aged 65-85 years with active or convalescent COVID-19. This CDR3 is CAWSPPSVNTEAFF. CDR3 DNA sequence: TGTGCCTGGAGTCCCCCTTCAGTTAACACTGAAGCTTTCTTT.